This record concerns one TCR beta chain sequence. What it binds is not known. TCR alpha and TCR beta cDNA libraries carrying sample barcodes and UMIs were produced by 5'RACE using constant-segment primers. TCRdb itself ran the 5' RACE reads through MiXCR, one entry per CDR3 protein. The table has around 200,000 distinct CDR3 sequences, approximately 30% seen once; the top ten hold about an eighth. Germline CDR1 MDHEN, CDR2 SYDVKM. This CDR3 has 17 amino acids. The V end lost 0 bases, the J end lost 8 bases, and 22 bases lay between the germline ends. The entry originates in a study of T-cell memory formation after mild COVID-19. Study-level findings and limits: Clones that contracted clustered mainly in CM and EM if CD4+ and in EMRA if CD8+.

Specimen: PBMCs or a T cell subset sorted from them (not recorded which). The source is an adult woman who had mild COVID-19 (a few samples of this study predate the infection). Cell type and time point are not known. The chain joins TRBV28 to TRBJ1-1, with D possibly being TRBD1 (6 bases). CDR3: CASSLWPPSDSTFEAFF. CDR3 in DNA: TGTGCCAGCAGTTTATGGCCCCCCTCGGACAGTACCTTCGAAGCTTTCTTT.